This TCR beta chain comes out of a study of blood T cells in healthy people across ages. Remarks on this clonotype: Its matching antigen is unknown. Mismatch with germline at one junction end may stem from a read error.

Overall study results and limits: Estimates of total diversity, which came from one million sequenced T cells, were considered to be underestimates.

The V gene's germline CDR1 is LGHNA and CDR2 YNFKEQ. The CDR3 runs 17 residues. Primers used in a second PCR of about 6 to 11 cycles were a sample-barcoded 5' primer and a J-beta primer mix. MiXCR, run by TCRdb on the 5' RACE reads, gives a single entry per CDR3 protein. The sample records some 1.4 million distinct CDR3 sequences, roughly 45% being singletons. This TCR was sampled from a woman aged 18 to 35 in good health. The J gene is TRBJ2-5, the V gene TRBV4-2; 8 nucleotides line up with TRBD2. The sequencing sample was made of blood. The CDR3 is CTSSQSGSGTSRETQYF. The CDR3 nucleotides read TGTACCAGCAGCCAATCGGGTAGCGGGACCTCCCGGGAGACCCAGTACTTC.